These 25 T cell receptor beta chains share one sample of origin, sequenced in a study of vaccination effects on CD4 cells after COVID-19. Viral peptide pools were used in the ViraFEST assay to expand antigen-specific CD4+ T cells, and sequencing came afterward. The culture ran for less than 12 days, and then CD4+ T cells were isolated. BNT162b2 vaccine or mRNA-1273 vaccine was given to participants in two doses. Antigens for these TCRs are unknown. TCRdb's table, derived via immunoSEQ multiplex PCR, lists solely in-frame clones and lacks some. The data hold approximately 31,000 clones, with 72% observed a single time. This material consisted of CD4+ T cells from PBMCs cultured with HCoV-229E spike peptides, taken after COVID-19 vaccination. Receptors originate from a human donor who received a COVID-19 vaccine.

This chain uses TRBV4-1 with TRBJ1-4, with 11 bases aligning to TRBD1. The V gene end was trimmed by 4 bases and the J gene end by 0 bases; junction bases not matched to a gene: 7. The length of the CDR3 is 18 residues. Germline-derived CDR1 and CDR2 are MGHRA and YSYEKL. The CDR3 DNA sequence: TGCGCCAGCAGCCGGACAGGGGGCCTCCCCACAACTAATGAAAAACTGTTTTTT. This translates into CASSRTGGLPTTNEKLFF.

This clone was seen a handful of times. CDR3 nucleotides: TGTGCCAGCAGCCTCGGGACAGCTTCCTACGAGCAGTACTTC. This gives the protein CASSLGTASYEQYF. V gene TRBV5-4 combines with J gene TRBJ2-7; 7 positions agree with TRBD1. The CDR3 spans 14 residues. Germline CDR1 reads SGHNT; CDR2 reads YYREEE (reference sequence). Trimming cost V 4 bases and J 1 base; bases outside gene matches: 5.

This clone showed up just a few times. The chain's CDR3 is CSARPTGEAFF. CDR3 coding DNA: TGCAGTGCTAGACCAACAGGGGAAGCTTTCTTT. V and J are TRBV20-1 and TRBJ1-1, with D possibly being TRBD1 (6 bases). V gave up 2 bases and J gave up 8 bases, with 9 bases separating them. CDR3 length equals 11 residues. CDR1 is DFQATT and CDR2 is SNEGSKA in the germline V gene (reference sequence).

The chain employs TRBV5-1 and TRBJ1-1, with 8 positions matching TRBD1. V lost 3 bases and J lost 0; bases outside the gene matches: 1. CDR1 is SGHRS, CDR2 YFSETQ, per germline. CDR3 length: 14 amino acids. In DNA, the CDR3 is TGCGCCAGCAGCTCGACAGGGGTGAACACTGAAGCTTTCTTT. It encodes CASSSTGVNTEAFF.

The V and J genes are TRBV4-2 and TRBJ1-3; perhaps TRBD1 as D (6 bases). Germline V gene lookup returns CDR1 LGHNA and CDR2 YNFKEQ. Trimming pared 0 bases from V and 7 bases from J, leaving 10 bases between. CDR3 length: 14 amino acids. CDR3 region: CASSQESGVNTIYF. CDR3 DNA sequence: TGTGCCAGCAGCCAAGAATCAGGGGTGAACACCATATATTTT.

This clone was counted only a few times. The V call is TRBV5-4, the J call TRBJ1-1, with D unclear. The germline gives CDR1 SGHNT, CDR2 YYREEE (reference sequence). Trimming stripped 5 bases from V and 2 bases from J, with 4 bases between. This CDR3 is 11 amino acids long. The DNA of the CDR3 is TGTGCCAGCAGATTAAACACTGAAGCTTTCTTT. Amino acid sequence: CASRLNTEAFF. The whole variable domain, filled in from reference TRBV5-4 and TRBJ1-1, reads ETGVTQSPTHLIKTRGQQVTLRCSSQSGHNTVSWYQQALGQGPQFIFQYYREEENGRGNFPPRFSGLQFPNYSSELNVNALELDDSALYLCASRLNTEAFFGQGTRLTVV.

As for this clone: This sample also contains other DNA sequences that code for the same CDR3. The V call is TRBV24-1, the J call TRBJ2-1; D remains ambiguous. V was cut by 5 bases and J by 8 bases, with 9 bases left in between. CDR3 size: 12 residues. CDR1 and CDR2 (germline): KGHDR, SFDVKD. CDR3 loop: CATSGSVDEQFF. CDR3 coding DNA: TGTGCCACCAGTGGATCGGTGGATGAGCAGTTCTTC.

CDR3 sequence (DNA): TGCGCCAGCACCAAGAGACAGGGGCCTAACTATGGCTACACCTTC. It specifies CASTKRQGPNYGYTF. V gene TRBV23-1 combines with J gene TRBJ1-2; 8 nucleotides match TRBD1. TRBV23-1 has ORF status, its function being uncertain. V lost 7 bases, J lost 0 bases, and 7 bases stayed unmatched. This CDR3 is 15 amino acids long.

The J gene is TRBJ1-1, the V gene TRBV7-9; D uncertain. The CDR3 loop spans 18 amino acids. V lost 2 bases and J lost 0, with 19 bases in between. CDR1 and CDR2 (germline): SEHNR, FQNEAQ (reference sequence). CDR3 sequence (DNA): TGTGCCAGCAGCTTAAGGGCCAAGGGAAGATCGATGAACACTGAAGCTTTCTTT. This encodes CASSLRAKGRSMNTEAFF.

This rearrangement joins TRBV3-1 (or the pseudogene TRBV3-2) to TRBJ2-1, with 13 bases fitting TRBD2. V lost 2 bases and J lost 12; bases outside the gene matches: 4. The CDR3 has 14 residues. The V gene's germline CDR1 is LGHDT and CDR2 YNNKEL (reference sequence). The CDR3 DNA sequence: TGTGCCAGCAGCCAAACTAGCGGGGGGGATGTGCAGTTCTTC. Residues: CASSQTSGGDVQFF.

This clone has only a few counts. The gene calls are TRBV9 and TRBJ2-1; 14 bases line up with TRBD2. Trimming removed 4 bases from V and 9 bases from J; junction bases left unmatched: 9. Germline CDR1 and CDR2: SGDLS and YYNGEE. The CDR3 is 16 residues long. The CDR3 spells CASSLLGLAGVGEQFF. The CDR3 DNA reads as TGTGCCAGCAGCCTCCTGGGACTAGCGGGAGTGGGTGAGCAGTTCTTC.

V and J are TRBV27 and TRBJ1-4, with D unresolved. V lost 3 bases and J 6 bases, leaving 11 bases between the germline ends. This CDR3 has 14 amino acids. The germline CDR1 and CDR2 sequences are MNHEY and SMNVEV (reference sequence). In DNA form, the CDR3 reads TGTGCCAGCAGTTTGGGCAGGTTTGATGAAAAACTGTTTTTT. It specifies CASSLGRFDEKLFF.

This chain connects TRBV3-1 (or the pseudogene TRBV3-2) to TRBJ2-2; 9 bases align to TRBD2. Germline V CDR1 and CDR2: LGHDT, YNNKEL (reference sequence). J gave up 1 base and V 0 bases, and 0 bases lay outside the gene matches. This CDR3 is built from 16 residues. The CDR3 DNA follows: TGTGCCAGCAGCCAAGAACTAGCGGGGAACACCGGGGAGCTGTTTTTT. This translates into CASSQELAGNTGELFF.

The V call is TRBV6-2 or TRBV6-3, the J call TRBJ1-2; possible D gene TRBD1, 5 bases. The CDR3 has 16 amino acids. Germline-derived CDR1 and CDR2 are MNHEY and SVGEGT. V lost 5 bases and J lost 4, with 20 bases in between. CDR3 amino acids: CASSAGGRERSYGYTF. In nucleotides, the CDR3 is TGTGCCAGCAGTGCAGGAGGCAGGGAAAGATCCTATGGCTACACCTTC.

V gene TRBV23-1 combines with J gene TRBJ1-2; a possible D gene is TRBD1 (6 bases). TRBV23-1 counts as an open reading frame of uncertain function. The CDR3 contains 14 residues. V lost 7 bases, J lost 3 bases, and 15 bases lay in between. CDR3 amino acids: CASTPRGKYYGYTF. The CDR3 DNA follows: TGCGCCAGCACCCCGAGGGGGAAGTACTATGGCTACACCTTC.

This clone was counted a few times. The gene calls are TRBV10-3 and TRBJ2-1; TRBD1 aligns across 7 bases. Germline V lookup: CDR1 ENHRY, CDR2 SYGVKD. V shed 6 bases and J 6 bases; nucleotides not matched to a gene: 5. The CDR3 has 13 residues. This chain's CDR3 is CAISRQGSNEQFF. In DNA, the CDR3 is TGTGCCATCAGCCGACAGGGAAGCAATGAGCAGTTCTTC.

This clone was found a few times. The chain recombines TRBV7-9 with TRBJ1-3; D is uncertain. The V end lost 6 bases, the J end lost 0 bases, and 9 bases lay between the germline ends. The CDR3 loop spans 14 amino acids. Germline CDR1 is SEHNR and CDR2 is FQNEAQ (reference sequence). In DNA, the CDR3 is TGTGCCAGCAGAGTGGAAAGCTCTGGAAACACCATATATTTT. Amino acids: CASRVESSGNTIYF.

The chain combines TRBV19 with TRBJ2-7; D ambiguous. Deletions cut 0 bases from V and 2 bases from J, with 14 bases between. The germline CDR1 and CDR2 sequences are LNHDA and SQIVND (reference sequence). This CDR3 is built from 16 residues. CDR3 amino acids: CASSIDYPTDAYEQYF. The CDR3 coding sequence is TGTGCCAGTAGTATAGACTACCCGACGGACGCCTACGAGCAGTACTTC.

The V and J genes are TRBV12-5 and TRBJ2-2, with D possibly TRBD1 on 6 matching bases. V lost 7 bases and J 1 base, leaving 10 bases between the germline ends. Looked up from germline, CDR1 is LGHNT and CDR2 is FRNRAP. This CDR3 comprises 14 residues. The CDR3 protein is CASAKDRNTGELFF. The CDR3, as DNA: TGTGCTAGTGCTAAGGACAGGAACACCGGGGAGCTGTTTTTT. The whole variable domain, remainder taken from reference TRBV12-5 and TRBJ2-2, is DARVTQTPRHKVTEMGQEVTMRCQPILGHNTVFWYRQTMMQGLELLAYFRNRAPLDDSGMPKDRFSAEMPDATLATLKIQPSEPRDSAVYFCASAKDRNTGELFFGEGSRLTVL.

This chain uses TRBV4-2 with TRBJ2-6; 7 nucleotides agree with TRBD1. CDR1 and CDR2 (germline): LGHNA, YNFKEQ. After removal of 1 base from V and 0 bases from J, the junction contained 0 bases not matched to a gene. The CDR3 is 16 residues long. The CDR3 DNA sequence: TGTGCCAGCAGCCAAGCAGGGGGCTCTGGGGCCAACGTCCTGACTTTC. Its translation: CASSQAGGSGANVLTF.

The chain joins TRBV12-3 or TRBV12-4 to TRBJ2-1; D is ambiguous. The CDR3 runs to 13 residues. V was shortened by 7 bases and J by 10 bases, with 17 bases between the two germline ends. For the CDR3, the DNA is TGTGCCAGCATGGTCCTAGGGTTAATGGAGCAGTTCTTC. This codes for CASMVLGLMEQFF.

This clone has only one observation. V is TRBV24-1 and J is TRBJ1-2; D remains unclear. Germline assignment: CDR1 KGHDR and CDR2 SFDVKD. With 1 base removed from V and 3 bases from J, the gap between germline ends came to 17 bases. This CDR3 is 17 amino acids long. The CDR3 DNA reads as TGTGCCACCAGTGATTTACCACCGGACGTTCCGCACTATGGCTACACCTTC. As protein: CATSDLPPDVPHYGYTF.

The V gene is TRBV7-9, the J gene TRBJ2-2; TRBD2 agrees at 8 bases. The germline gives CDR1 SEHNR, CDR2 FQNEAQ (reference sequence). V dropped 6 bases and J dropped 5; count of bases not matched to a gene: 8. CDR3 length equals 15 residues. The CDR3 spells CASRGAGGPTGELFF. DNA for the CDR3: TGTGCCAGCAGGGGCGCGGGAGGCCCGACCGGGGAGCTGTTTTTT.

This chain uses TRBV9 with TRBJ2-1; TRBD2 matches 13 bases. This CDR3 comprises 17 residues. CDR1 is SGDLS and CDR2 is YYNGEE in the germline V gene. V lost 0 bases to trimming and J lost 5 bases; unmatched junction nucleotides: 5. CDR3 region: CASSVGTSGSGDNEQFF. The CDR3 DNA reads as TGTGCCAGCAGCGTAGGGACTAGCGGGAGTGGGGACAATGAGCAGTTCTTC. Combining the CDR3 with reference TRBV9 and TRBJ2-1 gives the whole variable domain DSGVTQTPKHLITATGQRVTLRCSPRSGDLSVYWYQQSLDQGLQFLIQYYNGEERAKGNILERFSAQQFPDLHSELNLSSLELGDSALYFCASSVGTSGSGDNEQFFGPGTRLTVL.

This clone was seen a single time. J is TRBJ1-1 and V is TRBV10-1; 8 nucleotides match TRBD1. Germline loops: CDR1 WNHNN, CDR2 SYGVQD (reference sequence). Trimming cost V 8 bases and J 7 bases; bases outside gene matches: 3. This CDR3 has 11 amino acids. Here the CDR3 DNA reads TGCGCCAGCTACGGGACAGGTGAAGCTTTCTTT. Its translation is CASYGTGEAFF.